The rows below give T cell receptor beta chains drawn from one sample of a study of cytomegalovirus exposure and HLA in healthy donors. Sequencing was performed with immunoSEQ multiplex PCR; in TCRdb, only in-frame clones are kept and a portion is missing. The table counts roughly 77,000 clones; 4.6% lies in the top ten. Sequenced material: PBMCs. The receptors come from a man aged 25 to 45 in good health and CMV-seronegative. The CDR3 runs from the conserved cysteine through the conserved F or W. A D gene is named only where the DNA matches it firmly.

.	TRBV7-8	TRBJ1-2	TGTGCCAGCAGCTTCGACCTTACACCCACAGGGGGCTACACCTTC	CASSFDLTPTGGYTF
.	TRBV18	TRBJ2-5	TGTGCCAGCTCACCCTCCAGCCAAGAGACCCAGTACTTC	CASSPSSQETQYF
TRBD1	TRBV2	TRBJ2-1	TGTGCCAGCAGTTTTGACAGGGTAGGGGACAATGAGCAGTTCTTC	CASSFDRVGDNEQFF
.	TRBV5-8	TRBJ1-5	TGTGCCAGCAGCTTGGTAGGGGTTCAGCCCCAGCATTTT	CASSLVGVQPQHF
.	TRBV6-5	TRBJ2-1	TGTGCCATACCCGGGCGGGATGAGCAGTTCTTC	CAIPGRDEQFF
TRBD2	TRBV7-2	TRBJ2-3	TGTGCCAGCAGCTTAGGTACGGCGGGAGAGGCAGATACGCAGTATTTT	CASSLGTAGEADTQYF
.	TRBV4-3	TRBJ2-7	TGCGCCAGCAGCCAAGACCCTAATGCCGAGCAGTACTTC	CASSQDPNAEQYF
.	TRBV5-1	TRBJ1-1	TGCGCCAGCAGCTTGGACGACAGGTTCACTGAAGCTTTCTTT	CASSLDDRFTEAFF
.	TRBV7-8	TRBJ2-3	TGTGCCAGCAGCTTAGGGACTTTCACAGATACGCAGTATTTT	CASSLGTFTDTQYF
.	TRBV5-1	TRBJ2-5	TGCGCCAGCAGCTTGGCCCTTACTACTTTCCAAGAGACCCAGTACTTC	CASSLALTTFQETQYF
.	TRBV29-1	TRBJ1-2	TGCAGCGTCTCCCAGGGGTCCGCTAACTATGGCTACACCTTC	CSVSQGSANYGYTF
TRBD1	TRBV18	TRBJ1-1	TGTGCCAGCTCACCACTCGGGACAGCTAACACTGAAGCTTTCTTT	CASSPLGTANTEAFF
TRBD2	TRBV11-3	TRBJ2-7	TGTGCCAGCAGCTTAGGGTGGGGGGGCTCCTACGAGCAGTACTTC	CASSLGWGGSYEQYF
.	TRBV5-1	TRBJ2-7	TGCGCCAGCAGCACCAGCAGGGTCCCCTACGAGCAGTACTTC	CASSTSRVPYEQYF
TRBD1	TRBV19	TRBJ2-7	TGTGCCAGTAGTATCAGGACAGGGGTTTTGTACGAGCAGTACTTC	CASSIRTGVLYEQYF
.	TRBV13	TRBJ1-1	TGTGCCAGCAGCGCACAGGTGAGATGGACTGAAGCTTTCTTT	CASSAQVRWTEAFF
.	TRBV7-2	TRBJ2-1	TGTGCCAGCAGCCCTACCGCTAGCCGAGGGTACAATGAGCAGTTCTTC	CASSPTASRGYNEQFF
.	TRBV15	TRBJ1-1	TGTGCCACCAGCGGGGAAGGAGGTTGGGACACTGAAGCTTTCTTT	CATSGEGGWDTEAFF
TRBD1	TRBV11-2	TRBJ1-2	TGTGCCAGCAGCTTATCAGGACAGGATGGACGCGACTATGGCTACACCTTC	CASSLSGQDGRDYGYTF
TRBD1	TRBV5-5	TRBJ1-2	TGTGCCAGCAGCCGACCTGGGACAGGGTTTGGCTACACCTTC	CASSRPGTGFGYTF
.	TRBV5-1	TRBJ1-6	TGCGCCAGCAGCTTGGGCAGGGGCAATTCACCCCTCCACTTT	CASSLGRGNSPLHF
.	TRBV5-6	TRBJ2-3	TGTGCCAGCAGCTTGGGACAGACAGATACGCAGTATTTT	CASSLGQTDTQYF
.	TRBV18	TRBJ2-7	TGTGCCAGCTCAACGGGACTCCTCTCCTACGAGCAGTACTTC	CASSTGLLSYEQYF
TRBD1	TRBV18	TRBJ2-7	TGTGCCAGCTCACCAGCAAGGGACAGGGTGTCCTACGAGCAGTACTTC	CASSPARDRVSYEQYF
.	TRBV7-3	TRBJ2-1	TGTGCCAGCAGCTTCGAGGGAGGTGAGCAGTTCTTC	CASSFEGGEQFF
.	TRBV9	TRBJ2-7	TGTGCCAGCAGCCCTCAAATGGACAGCTCGGGCGAGCAGTACTTC	CASSPQMDSSGEQYF
TRBD2	TRBV7-3	TRBJ2-3	TGTGCCAGCAGCTCGGGAGGAGATACGCAGTATTTT	CASSSGGDTQYF
.	TRBV27	TRBJ2-7	TGTGCCAGCAGTTTATCATACGGGACACTCACCTACGAGCAGTACTTC	CASSLSYGTLTYEQYF
.	TRBV7-2	TRBJ2-6	TGTGCCAGCAGCTTACTAGGCTCTGGGGCCAACGTCCTGACTTTC	CASSLLGSGANVLTF
TRBD2	TRBV10-2	TRBJ2-5	TGCGCCAGCAGCGGCCGGGAGGCCCAAGAGACCCAGTACTTC	CASSGREAQETQYF
TRBD1	TRBV5-1	TRBJ2-7	TGCGCCAGCAGCCAAGGGACAGGGGGGTTGGAGCAGTACTTC	CASSQGTGGLEQYF
.	TRBV5-1	TRBJ1-2	TGCGCCAGCAGCTTGGCCCAGGGCGAGAACTATGGCTACACCTTC	CASSLAQGENYGYTF
.	TRBV19	TRBJ1-4	TGTGCCAGTAGTACGACAGGTTTGGGAATCGGGAAACTGTTTTTT	CASSTTGLGIGKLFF
TRBD1	TRBV9	TRBJ2-3	TGTGCCAGCAGCTCCTCCGGGACAGGGGTCTTGACGCAGTATTTT	CASSSSGTGVLTQYF
TRBD1	TRBV29-1	TRBJ2-5	TGCAGCGTTGGACGGACAGGGGGAGAAGAGACCCAGTACTTC	CSVGRTGGEETQYF
.	TRBV6-6	TRBJ1-5	TGTGCCAGCAGTTACTCAGGGGAGGGGCCCCAGCATTTT	CASSYSGEGPQHF
.	TRBV6-1	TRBJ2-3	TGTGCCAGCGTTCGGGTCGCAACAGATACGCAGTATTTT	CASVRVATDTQYF
TRBD2	TRBV4-3	TRBJ2-3	TGCGCCAGCAGCCAAGAAGGACTAGCGGGTATGGCAGATACGCAGTATTTT	CASSQEGLAGMADTQYF
.	TRBV4-2	TRBJ1-2	TGTGCCAGCAGCCAAGCCGGGACTTATGGCTACACCTTC	CASSQAGTYGYTF
TRBD1	TRBV19	TRBJ1-2	TGTGCCAGTAGTCGAGGGACAGGCTATGGCTACACCTTC	CASSRGTGYGYTF
TRBD2	TRBV6-6	TRBJ2-1	TGTGCCAGCAGACCGACTAGCGGGGGGCTTAATGAGCAGTTCTTC	CASRPTSGGLNEQFF
TRBD1	TRBV4-3	TRBJ2-1	TGCGCCAGCAGCCAAGATCGACAGGGGCTCGGAAATGAGCAGTTCTTC	CASSQDRQGLGNEQFF
.	TRBV2	TRBJ1-6	TGTGCCAGCAGTGCCAATCAGGGAGGTTCACCCCTCCACTTT	CASSANQGGSPLHF
TRBD1	TRBV5-1	TRBJ1-1	TGCGCCAGCAGCGAACGGGACAGGGGGTATAGGGCTTTCTTT	CASSERDRGYRAFF
.	TRBV11-3	TRBJ2-3	TGTGCCAGCAGTCTAACGAGGGGGTCAGATACGCAGTATTTT	CASSLTRGSDTQYF
TRBD1	TRBV27	TRBJ2-1	TGTGCCAGCAGTTTCCAATCCAACAGGGGGGAGCAGTTCTTC	CASSFQSNRGEQFF
TRBD2	TRBV4-3	TRBJ2-7	TGCGCCAGCAGCCTCTCCCTAGCGGGAGAAGGCGAGCAGTACTTC	CASSLSLAGEGEQYF
TRBD1	TRBV10-3	TRBJ1-1	TGTGCCATCAGTGACTACAGGGGTTTGGCTGAAGCTTTCTTT	CAISDYRGLAEAFF
.	TRBV19	TRBJ1-1	TGTGCCAGTAGTATGAGCCAAATGAACACTGAAGCTTTCTTT	CASSMSQMNTEAFF
.	TRBV7-2	TRBJ2-7	TGTGCCAGCAGCTCCCGAGCGCTCGAGCAGTACTTC	CASSSRALEQYF
.	TRBV5-4	TRBJ2-1	TGTGCCAGCAGCTCAAACCTAGCGAATGAGCAGTTCTTC	CASSSNLANEQFF
TRBD1	TRBV2	TRBJ2-3	TGTGCCAGCAAGCGGACAGGGAGCACAGATACGCAGTATTTT	CASKRTGSTDTQYF
TRBD2	TRBV2	TRBJ2-1	TGTGCCAGCACCTTAGCGGGAGGGCCGGGTGAGCAGTTCTTC	CASTLAGGPGEQFF